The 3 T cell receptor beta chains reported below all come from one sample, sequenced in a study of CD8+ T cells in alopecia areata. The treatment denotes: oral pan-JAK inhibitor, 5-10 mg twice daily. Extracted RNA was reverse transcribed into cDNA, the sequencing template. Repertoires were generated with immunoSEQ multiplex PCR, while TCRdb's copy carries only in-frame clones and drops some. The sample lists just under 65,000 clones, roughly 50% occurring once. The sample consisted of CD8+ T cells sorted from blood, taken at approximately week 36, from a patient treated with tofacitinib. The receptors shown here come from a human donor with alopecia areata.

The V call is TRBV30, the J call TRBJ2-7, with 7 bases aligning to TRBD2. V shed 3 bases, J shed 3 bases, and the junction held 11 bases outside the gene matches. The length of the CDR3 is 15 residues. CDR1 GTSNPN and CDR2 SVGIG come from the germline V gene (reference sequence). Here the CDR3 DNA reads TGTGCCTGGAGGCCCCCGGTGGGGGAGGGCTACGAGCAGTACTTC. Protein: CAWRPPVGEGYEQYF.

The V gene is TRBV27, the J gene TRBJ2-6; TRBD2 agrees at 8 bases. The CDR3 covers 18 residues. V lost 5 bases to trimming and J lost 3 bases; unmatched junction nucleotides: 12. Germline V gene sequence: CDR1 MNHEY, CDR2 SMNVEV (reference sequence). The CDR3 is CASSPRGGTSSGANVLTF. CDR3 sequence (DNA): TGTGCCAGCAGTCCCCGCGGGGGGACCTCGAGTGGGGCCAACGTCCTGACTTTC.

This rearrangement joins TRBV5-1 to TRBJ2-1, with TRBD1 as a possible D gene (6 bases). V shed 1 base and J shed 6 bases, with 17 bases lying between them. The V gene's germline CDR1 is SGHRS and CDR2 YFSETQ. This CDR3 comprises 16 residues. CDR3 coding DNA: TGCGCCAGCAGCTTGTCCGGGACACTAGTTACCAATGAGCAGTTCTTC. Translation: CASSLSGTLVTNEQFF.